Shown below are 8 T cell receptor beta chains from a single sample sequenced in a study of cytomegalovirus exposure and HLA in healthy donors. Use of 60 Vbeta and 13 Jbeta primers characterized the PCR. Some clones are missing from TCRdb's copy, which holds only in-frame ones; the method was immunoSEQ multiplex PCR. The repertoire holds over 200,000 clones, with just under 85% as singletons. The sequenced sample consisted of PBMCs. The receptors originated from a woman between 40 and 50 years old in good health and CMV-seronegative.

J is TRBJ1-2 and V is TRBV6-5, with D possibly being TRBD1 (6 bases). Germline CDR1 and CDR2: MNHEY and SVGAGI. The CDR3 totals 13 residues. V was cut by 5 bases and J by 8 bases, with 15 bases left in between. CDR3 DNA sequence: TGTGCCAGCAGTCAGGACAGTAGGTTGGGCTACACCTTC. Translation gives CASSQDSRLGYTF.

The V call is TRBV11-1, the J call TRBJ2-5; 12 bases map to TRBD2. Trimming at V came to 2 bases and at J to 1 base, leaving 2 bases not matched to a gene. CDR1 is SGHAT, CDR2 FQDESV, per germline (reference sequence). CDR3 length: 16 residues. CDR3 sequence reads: CASSLRGLAGQETQYF. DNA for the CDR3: TGTGCCAGCAGCTTAAGGGGACTAGCGGGCCAAGAGACCCAGTACTTC.

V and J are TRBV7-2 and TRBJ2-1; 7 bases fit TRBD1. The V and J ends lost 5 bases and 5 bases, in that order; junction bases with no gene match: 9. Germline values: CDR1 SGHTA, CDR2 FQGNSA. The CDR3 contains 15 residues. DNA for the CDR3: TGTGCCAGCAGCAAACAGGGACAGCTCGACAATGAGCAGTTCTTC. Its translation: CASSKQGQLDNEQFF. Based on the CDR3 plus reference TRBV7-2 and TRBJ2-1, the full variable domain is GAGVSQSPSNKVTEKGKDVELRCDPISGHTALYWYRQSLGQGLEFLIYFQGNSAPDKSGLPSDRFSAERTGGSVSTLTIQRTQQEDSAVYLCASSKQGQLDNEQFFGPGTRLTVL.

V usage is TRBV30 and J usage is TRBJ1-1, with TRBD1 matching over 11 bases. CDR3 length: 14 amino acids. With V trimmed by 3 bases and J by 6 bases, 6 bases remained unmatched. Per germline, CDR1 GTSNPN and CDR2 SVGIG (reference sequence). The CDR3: CAWSWGQGVAEAFF. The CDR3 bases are TGTGCCTGGAGCTGGGGACAGGGGGTCGCTGAAGCTTTCTTT.

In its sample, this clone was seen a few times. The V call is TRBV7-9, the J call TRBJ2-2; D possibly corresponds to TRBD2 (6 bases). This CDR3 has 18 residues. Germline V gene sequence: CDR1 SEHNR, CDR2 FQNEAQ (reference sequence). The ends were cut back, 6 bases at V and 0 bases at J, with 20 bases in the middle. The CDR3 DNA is TGTGCCAGCAGAGACATAAGGGGCGGGACGGCGAACACCGGGGAGCTGTTTTTT. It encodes CASRDIRGGTANTGELFF.

This CDR3 is CATETVINEQFF. CDR3 bases: TGTGCCACTGAGACAGTAATCAATGAGCAGTTCTTC. The rearrangement joins TRBV6-1 to TRBJ2-1; possibly TRBD1 for D (5 bases). V was trimmed by 10 bases and J by 6 bases, leaving 13 bases between them. In germline, CDR1 is MNHNS, CDR2 SASEGT. The CDR3 consists of 12 residues.

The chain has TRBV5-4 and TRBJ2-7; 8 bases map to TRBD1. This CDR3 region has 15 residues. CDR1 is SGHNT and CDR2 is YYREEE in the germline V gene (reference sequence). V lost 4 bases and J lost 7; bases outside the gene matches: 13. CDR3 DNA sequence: TGTGCCAGCAGCCGGACCCAGGGGGCGGTTATGGAGCAGTACTTC. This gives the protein CASSRTQGAVMEQYF.

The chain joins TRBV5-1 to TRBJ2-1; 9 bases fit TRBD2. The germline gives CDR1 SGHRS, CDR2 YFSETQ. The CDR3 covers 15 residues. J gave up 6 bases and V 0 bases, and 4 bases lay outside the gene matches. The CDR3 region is CASSLASGALNEQFF. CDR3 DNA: TGCGCCAGCAGCTTGGCTAGCGGGGCTCTCAATGAGCAGTTCTTC.